These 29 T cell receptor beta chains share one sample of origin, sequenced in a study of regulatory T cells in long-lasting Graves disease. iRepertoire HTBI primers and Arm-PCR of CDR3 regions built TCR beta libraries. Via MiXCR, TCRdb re-called the multiplex PCR reads, giving one row per CDR3 protein. The sample has approximately 400,000 distinct CDR3 sequences, roughly 20% seen once. The time point is: persistent/refractory GD, antithyroid drugs over 5 years with positive TRAb. Preparation of the TCR library used RNA extracted from PBMCs. The sample here was peripheral blood mononuclear cells (PBMCs), taken when the disease was refractory, from a patient treated with antithyroid drugs. These TCRs come from a woman in her thirties or forties with Graves disease.

In its sample, this clonotype was seen a few times. The chain employs TRBV30 and TRBJ1-2; D gene ambiguous. The CDR3 spans 13 residues. From germline, CDR1 is GTSNPN and CDR2 SVGIG (reference sequence). With 2 bases removed from V and 5 bases from J, the gap between germline ends came to 12 bases. The CDR3 loop reads CAWSSGFRYGYTF. CDR3 bases: TGTGCCTGGAGTTCGGGTTTTCGATATGGCTACACCTTC.

This clonotype appeared many times. The V and J genes are TRBV28 and TRBJ2-5; tentative D call: TRBD1 (7 bases). This CDR3 spans 14 amino acids. Trimming left V 0 bases short and J 4 bases short, with 9 bases between. Germline V lookup: CDR1 MDHEN, CDR2 SYDVKM. CDR3 in DNA: TGTGCCAGCAGTTTATGGCAGGGGGGAGAGACCCAGTACTTC. Amino acid sequence: CASSLWQGGETQYF.

This clonotype appeared many times. The chain joins TRBV2 to TRBJ1-1, with unresolved D. CDR1 is SNHLY and CDR2 is FYNNEI in the germline V gene. V was cut by 7 bases and J by 1 base, with 16 bases left in between. The CDR3 length is 15 residues. The CDR3 loop is CASTLKQVKNTEAFF. The CDR3 nucleotides are TGTGCCAGCACCCTTAAGCAGGTTAAGAACACTGAAGCTTTCTTT.

This clonotype was detected ten times or more. The chain employs TRBV28 and TRBJ2-4; 10 bases line up with TRBD2. Germline CDR1 reads MDHEN; CDR2 reads SYDVKM. The V segment lost 6 bases and the J segment 6 bases; nucleotides outside the gene matches: 8. The length of the CDR3 is 15 residues. CDR3 sequence reads: CASRPTSGTLNIQYF. CDR3 nucleotides: TGTGCCAGCAGACCAACTAGCGGGACCTTAAACATTCAGTACTTC.

The chain couples TRBV20-1 to TRBJ1-3, with unresolved D. Between the trimmed V and J ends, which lost 6 bases and 1 base, there was a span of 10 bases. The CDR3 has 13 amino acids. Germline lookup yields CDR1 DFQATT and CDR2 SNEGSKA (reference sequence). Here the CDR3 reads CSAPRASGNTIYF. The CDR3 DNA reads as TGCAGTGCCCCTCGGGCTTCTGGAAACACCATATATTTT.

The V call is TRBV5-1, the J call TRBJ1-5, with D possibly being TRBD1 (5 bases). The ends were cut back, 0 bases at V and 4 bases at J, with 11 bases in the middle. CDR1 and CDR2 (germline): SGHRS, YFSETQ. This CDR3 spans 15 amino acids. CDR3 in amino acids: CASSLGGGWNQPQHF. The CDR3 coding sequence is TGCGCCAGCAGCTTGGGTGGGGGTTGGAATCAGCCCCAGCATTTT.

The chain joins TRBV5-5 to TRBJ2-5, with no clear D. Germline V gene data show CDR1 as SGHKS and CDR2 as YYEKEE (reference sequence). The V end was cut by 0 bases, the J end by 2 bases, with 8 bases between. The CDR3 runs 14 residues. The CDR3 nucleotides read TGTGCCAGCAGCTTGGGGTCGGCACAAGAGACCCAGTACTTC. Protein product: CASSLGSAQETQYF.

In the case of this clonotype: This may stem from a read error, because a much larger clone lies one nucleotide away. The rearrangement links TRBV12-3 or TRBV12-4 to TRBJ1-4; 7 bases map to TRBD1. The CDR3 runs 13 residues. Trimming took 5 bases from V and 10 from J; bases not matched to a gene: 7. The CDR3 spells CASSQGGLGKLFF. The DNA for the CDR3 is TGTGCCAGCAGTCAAGGGGGCCTGGGAAAACTGTTTTTT.

This clonotype was picked up many times. The rearrangement joins TRBV11-1 to TRBJ2-7; D uncertain. CDR1 and CDR2 (germline): SGHAT, FQDESV (reference sequence). Trimming took off 5 bases at V and 0 bases at J, with 11 bases between the two ends. CDR3 length equals 14 residues. The CDR3: CASSPSSDSYEQYF. CDR3 DNA: TGTGCCAGCAGCCCAAGCAGCGACTCCTACGAGCAGTACTTC.

This clonotype has more than one count but fewer than ten. J is TRBJ2-7 and V is TRBV7-9; 7 bases agree with TRBD2. The CDR3 contains 15 residues. Per germline, CDR1 SEHNR and CDR2 FQNEAQ (reference sequence). Trimming at V came to 6 bases and at J to 3 bases, leaving 11 bases not matched to a gene. The CDR3 nucleotides read TGTGCCAGCAGTTCCCCCCCAGCGGGGATCTACGAGCAGTACTTC. This gives the protein CASSSPPAGIYEQYF.

This clonotype was observed at least ten times. The chain links TRBV2 to TRBJ1-1, with 9 bases lining up with TRBD1. The V segment lost 4 bases and the J segment 4 bases; nucleotides outside the gene matches: 7. CDR1 is SNHLY and CDR2 is FYNNEI in the germline V gene. This CDR3 comprises 15 residues. The CDR3 region is CASSAQGAKGTEAFF. The CDR3 DNA is TGTGCCAGCAGTGCACAGGGGGCTAAAGGCACTGAAGCTTTCTTT.

This chain connects TRBV4-1 to TRBJ2-2; maybe TRBD1 (6 bases). V was pared by 3 bases and J by 5 bases, with 10 bases between. The germline V gene has CDR1 MGHRA and CDR2 YSYEKL. The CDR3 length is 14 residues. CDR3 nucleotide sequence: TGCGCCAGCAGCCATTCTACAGGGACCGGGGAGCTGTTTTTT. The encoded protein is CASSHSTGTGELFF.

This clonotype was recorded at least ten times. The J gene is TRBJ2-7, the V gene TRBV28, with D tentatively TRBD1 or TRBD2 (5 bases each). CDR3 length equals 15 residues. V was cut by 5 bases and J by 2 bases, with 16 bases left in between. CDR1 is MDHEN and CDR2 is SYDVKM in the germline V gene. As DNA, the CDR3 is TGTGCCAGCAGTGCCGGGACCCCCGAACCCTACGAGCAGTACTTC. As protein: CASSAGTPEPYEQYF.

This clonotype was seen at least ten times. The rearrangement uses TRBV5-5 and TRBJ2-5, with no clear D. Germline V gives CDR1 SGHKS, CDR2 YYEKEE (reference sequence). The CDR3 runs to 11 residues. The ends were cut back, 2 bases at V and 7 bases at J, with 6 bases in the middle. CDR3 sequence: CASSFHGTQYF. The CDR3 region has the DNA TGTGCCAGCAGCTTTCACGGGACCCAGTACTTC.

This clonotype was counted a few times. The CDR3 DNA reads TGTGCCAGCAGCTCGACAGGCAGGCTGACCAACACCGGGGAGCTGTTTTTT. Translation: CASSSTGRLTNTGELFF. V is TRBV11-2 and J is TRBJ2-2, with D maybe TRBD1 (6 bases). The V end was cut by 4 bases, the J end by 2 bases, with 17 bases between. The germline CDR1 and CDR2 sequences are SGHAT and FQNNGV. The CDR3 has 17 amino acids. Full variable domain (missing parts from reference TRBV11-2 and TRBJ2-2): EAGVAQSPRYKIIEKRQSVAFWCNPISGHATLYWYQQILGQGPKLLIQFQNNGVVDDSQLPKDRFSAERLKGVDSTLKIQPAKLEDSAVYLCASSSTGRLTNTGELFFGEGSRLTVL.

By share, this clonotype counts as medium-sized. The rearrangement joins TRBV7-2 to TRBJ2-7; weak D call: TRBD2 (6 bases). CDR1 is SGHTA and CDR2 is FQGNSA in the germline V gene. The CDR3 has 13 amino acids. Trimming removed 4 bases at V and 1 base at J, with 8 bases between. CDR3 DNA: TGTGCCAGCAGCTCTGGACTATCCTACGAGCAGTACTTC. As protein: CASSSGLSYEQYF.

This clonotype was found a few times. V and J are TRBV20-1 and TRBJ2-5; 14 bases agree with TRBD2. Germline trimming cut 5 bases from V and 1 base from J; bases unmatched to any gene: 6. The CDR3 totals 16 residues. The germline CDR1 and CDR2 sequences are DFQATT and SNEGSKA (reference sequence). The CDR3 nucleotides read TGCAGTGCTCCGCGGGGGACTAGCGGGAGCCAAGAGACCCAGTACTTC. Protein sequence: CSAPRGTSGSQETQYF.

V is TRBV19 and J is TRBJ1-5; D gene unclear. Germline V gives CDR1 LNHDA, CDR2 SQIVND (reference sequence). V was shortened by 0 bases and J by 3 bases, with 12 bases between the two germline ends. CDR3 size: 16 residues. CDR3 amino acids: CASSIDLDGINQPQHF. The DNA for the CDR3 is TGTGCCAGTAGTATAGATCTTGACGGTATCAATCAGCCCCAGCATTTT.

This clonotype has at least ten counts. The chain uses TRBV12-3 or TRBV12-4 and TRBJ1-3; 7 bases are a match to TRBD1. Trimming took 5 bases from V and 3 from J; bases not matched to a gene: 10. The CDR3 length is 16 residues. The CDR3 bases are TGTGCCAGCAGTCCCACAGACAGGGTTTATGGAAACACCATATATTTT. Translating it yields CASSPTDRVYGNTIYF.

In this sample, this clonotype turned up many times. V is TRBV7-2 and J is TRBJ1-1, with a tentative D call TRBD1 (6 bases). V lost 5 bases and J lost 8, with 15 bases in between. CDR3 size: 13 residues. Germline lookup yields CDR1 SGHTA and CDR2 FQGNSA. The CDR3 spells CASSTNWGAEAFF. The CDR3 DNA reads TGTGCCAGCAGCACCAACTGGGGGGCAGAAGCTTTCTTT. The full variable domain, in which reference TRBV7-2 and TRBJ1-1 provide the parts outside the CDR3, is GAGVSQSPSNKVTEKGKDVELRCDPISGHTALYWYRQSLGQGLEFLIYFQGNSAPDKSGLPSDRFSAERTGGSVSTLTIQRTQQEDSAVYLCASSTNWGAEAFFGQGTRLTVV.

This clonotype was counted only a few times. The chain has TRBV29-1 and TRBJ1-4, with 7 bases fitting TRBD1. Trimming removed 7 bases from V and 3 bases from J; junction bases left unmatched: 5. This CDR3 region has 13 residues. Germline V gene data show CDR1 as SQVTM and CDR2 as ANQGSEA. The CDR3 here is CSGRQGANEKLFF. CDR3 coding DNA: TGCAGCGGGAGACAGGGAGCTAATGAAAAACTGTTTTTT.

CDR3 protein: CASRPRRTTNEKLFF. CDR3 coding DNA: TGTGCCAGCAGGCCGCGACGGACAACTAATGAAAAACTGTTTTTT. The V call is TRBV27, the J call TRBJ1-4; no definite D call. The ends were cut back, 6 bases at V and 0 bases at J, with 11 bases in the middle. The CDR3 totals 15 residues. CDR1 and CDR2 (germline): MNHEY, SMNVEV (reference sequence).

This clonotype was detected only a few times. The J gene is TRBJ2-5, the V gene TRBV4-1; 8 nucleotides line up with TRBD2. Looked up from germline, CDR1 is MGHRA and CDR2 is YSYEKL. V lost 3 bases and J lost 2; bases outside the gene matches: 2. The CDR3 length is 14 residues. The CDR3, as DNA: TGCGCCAGCAGCCACGGACTAGCTCAAGAGACCCAGTACTTC. As protein: CASSHGLAQETQYF.

This chain uses TRBV28 with TRBJ2-1; 11 nucleotides match TRBD2. The CDR3 loop spans 14 amino acids. Trimming removed 7 bases from V and 7 bases from J; junction bases left unmatched: 6. The germline CDR1 and CDR2 sequences are MDHEN and SYDVKM. The chain's CDR3 is CASNFLAGGNEQFF. The CDR3, as DNA: TGTGCCAGCAATTTTCTAGCGGGAGGAAATGAGCAGTTCTTC.

The genes are TRBV11-2 and TRBJ2-7; 10 bases match TRBD2. With 6 bases clipped from V and 0 bases from J, the junction kept 8 bases outside the gene matches. This CDR3 contains 16 residues. Germline assignment: CDR1 SGHAT and CDR2 FQNNGV. CDR3 region: CASSFTGTSVSYEQYF. CDR3 sequence (DNA): TGTGCCAGCAGTTTCACCGGGACTAGCGTCTCCTACGAGCAGTACTTC.

This clonotype occurred many times. This chain links TRBV6-5 with TRBJ2-5, with a weak D call TRBD1 (5 bases). Germline assignment: CDR1 MNHEY and CDR2 SVGAGI. Trimming cost V 2 bases and J 2 bases, with 12 bases left between them. The CDR3 runs 15 residues. CDR3 sequence: CASSYPLGPQETQYF. In DNA, the CDR3 is TGTGCCAGCAGTTACCCACTGGGGCCACAAGAGACCCAGTACTTC.

The rearrangement links TRBV20-1 to TRBJ2-1; 10 positions match TRBD2. The germline V gene encodes CDR1 DFQATT and CDR2 SNEGSKA (reference sequence). This CDR3 spans 14 amino acids. V lost 5 bases and J lost 4; bases outside the gene matches: 5. Here the CDR3 reads CSASSGSGYNEQFF. The CDR3 DNA sequence: TGCAGTGCTTCTAGCGGGAGTGGGTACAATGAGCAGTTCTTC.

The chain recombines TRBV7-9 with TRBJ2-3; TRBD2 matches at 10 bases. V was pared by 1 base and J by 7 bases, with 11 bases of the junction left unmatched. Germline V gene lookup returns CDR1 SEHNR and CDR2 FQNEAQ (reference sequence). The length of the CDR3 is 17 residues. The CDR3 protein is CASSLVVPSGSVYTQYF. Here the CDR3 DNA reads TGTGCCAGCAGCTTAGTCGTGCCTAGCGGGAGTGTATATACGCAGTATTTT.

In its sample, this clonotype was seen a few times. The chain has TRBV13 and TRBJ1-4; D is undetermined. This CDR3 comprises 14 residues. Germline CDR1 is PRHDT and CDR2 is FYEKMQ (reference sequence). V lost 0 bases and J lost 0, with 2 bases in between. The CDR3 protein is CASSLGSTNEKLFF. CDR3 sequence (DNA): TGTGCCAGCAGCTTAGGTTCAACTAATGAAAAACTGTTTTTT.